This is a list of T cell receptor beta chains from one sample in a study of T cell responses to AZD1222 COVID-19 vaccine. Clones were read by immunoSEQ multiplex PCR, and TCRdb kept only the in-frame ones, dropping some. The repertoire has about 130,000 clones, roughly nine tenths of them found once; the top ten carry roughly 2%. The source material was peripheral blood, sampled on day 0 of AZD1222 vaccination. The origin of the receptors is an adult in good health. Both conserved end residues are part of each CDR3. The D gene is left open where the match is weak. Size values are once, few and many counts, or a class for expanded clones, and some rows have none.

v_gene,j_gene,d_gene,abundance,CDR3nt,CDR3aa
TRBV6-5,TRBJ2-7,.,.,TGTGCCAGCAGTTACTCCCAGAGCGAGCAGTACTTC,CASSYSQSEQYF
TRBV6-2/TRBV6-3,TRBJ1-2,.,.,TGTGCCAGCAGTAGGACACTGGGGGGAGATTATGGCTACACCTTC,CASSRTLGGDYGYTF
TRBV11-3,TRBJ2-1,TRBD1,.,TGTGCCAGCAGCGGTACCGGGACAGGGGGCTATAATGAGCAGTTCTTC,CASSGTGTGGYNEQFF
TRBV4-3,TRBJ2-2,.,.,TGCGCCAGCAATTGGGGGGCGAACACCGGGGAGCTGTTTTTT,CASNWGANTGELFF
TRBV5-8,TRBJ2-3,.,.,TGTGCCAGCAGCTTGCCAGGGACAGATACGCAGTATTTT,CASSLPGTDTQYF
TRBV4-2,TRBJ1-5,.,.,TGTGCCAGCAGCCAAGGTGGGACGGCAGATCAGCCCCAGCATTTT,CASSQGGTADQPQHF
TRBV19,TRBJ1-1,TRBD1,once,TGTGCCAGTAGTTTCCACAGGGGGGGCACTGAAGCTTTCTTT,CASSFHRGGTEAFF
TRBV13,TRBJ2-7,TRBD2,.,TGTGCCAGCAGCTCGACTAGCGGCTACGAGCAGTACTTC,CASSSTSGYEQYF
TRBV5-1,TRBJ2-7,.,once,TGCGCCAGCAGCTTGCTTAATTCCTACGAGCAGTACTTC,CASSLLNSYEQYF
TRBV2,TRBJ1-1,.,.,TGTGCCAGCACGAAGGGCAGGTCCACTGAAGCTTTCTTT,CASTKGRSTEAFF
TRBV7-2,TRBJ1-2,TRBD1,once,TGTGCCAGCAGCGTCGGGACAGGGGGAGGTGGCTACACCTTC,CASSVGTGGGGYTF
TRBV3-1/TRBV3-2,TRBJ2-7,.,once,TGTGCCAGCAGCCAAAGCTCCTACGAGCAGTACTTC,CASSQSSYEQYF
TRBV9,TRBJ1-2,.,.,TGTGCCAGCAGCCAGGGCGAGCTCTATGGCTACACCTTC,CASSQGELYGYTF
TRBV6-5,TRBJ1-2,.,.,TGTGCCAGCGGGACCCCCGTCTATGGCTACACCTTC,CASGTPVYGYTF
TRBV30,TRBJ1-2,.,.,TGTGCCTGGAGCTTACGTGGGGATCCCTCTGGTATGGGCTACACCTTC,CAWSLRGDPSGMGYTF
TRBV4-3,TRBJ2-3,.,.,TGCGCCAGCAGCCAAGACCTCCCAGATACGCAGTATTTT,CASSQDLPDTQYF
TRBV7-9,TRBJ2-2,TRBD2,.,TGTGCCAGCAGCAAAAGCGGGGGAGTCACCGGGGAGCTGTTTTTT,CASSKSGGVTGELFF
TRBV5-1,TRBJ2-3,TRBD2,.,TGCGCCAGCAGCTTGGGACTAGCAGAAGATACGCAGTATTTT,CASSLGLAEDTQYF
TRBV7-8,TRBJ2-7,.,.,TGTGCCAGCAGCTTAGCGGCAGGGTACTACGAGCAGTACTTC,CASSLAAGYYEQYF
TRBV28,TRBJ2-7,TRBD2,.,TGTGCCAGCAGTTTCATCCGGCTAGCGGGGTTCTCCTACGAGCAGTACTTC,CASSFIRLAGFSYEQYF
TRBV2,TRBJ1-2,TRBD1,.,TGTGCCAGCAGTACCAGGGGGTCTCTCCTCGGCTACACCTTC,CASSTRGSLLGYTF
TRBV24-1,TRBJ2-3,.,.,TGTGCCACCAGTGGAGCTCGGAGAGGGGTTAGCACAGATACGCAGTATTTT,CATSGARRGVSTDTQYF
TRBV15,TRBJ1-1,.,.,TGTGCCACCAGCGCCAGGGCTGGGAACACTGAAGCTTTCTTT,CATSARAGNTEAFF
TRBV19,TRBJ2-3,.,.,TGTGCCAGTAGTATGAGGGCTAGCACAGATACGCAGTATTTT,CASSMRASTDTQYF
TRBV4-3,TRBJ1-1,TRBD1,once,TGCGCCAGCAGCCCCCGAGCAGAAGGGACAGGGGACACTGAAGCTTTCTTT,CASSPRAEGTGDTEAFF
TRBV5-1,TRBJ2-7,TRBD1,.,TGCGCCAGCAGCTTGGTTCAGGGGGCTGGCTACGAGCAGTACTTC,CASSLVQGAGYEQYF
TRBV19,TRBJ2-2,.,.,TGTGCCAGTAGATGGCAGGGCACCGGGGAGCTGTTTTTT,CASRWQGTGELFF
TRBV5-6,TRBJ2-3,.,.,TGTGCCAGCAGCTGGGGCACAGGTAGCACAGATACGCAGTATTTT,CASSWGTGSTDTQYF
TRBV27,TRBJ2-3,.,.,TGTGCCAGCGGAGTCGGGGCGGGCACAGATACGCAGTATTTT,CASGVGAGTDTQYF
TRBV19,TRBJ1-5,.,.,TGTGCCAGTAGTATCACAGGGTATAGCAATCAGCCCCAGCATTTT,CASSITGYSNQPQHF
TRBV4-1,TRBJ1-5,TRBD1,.,TGCGCCAGCAGCCTACAGGGGGCCGGTCAGCCCCAGCATTTT,CASSLQGAGQPQHF
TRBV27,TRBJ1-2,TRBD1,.,TGTGCCAGCAGTCCACAGGGGGGATATGGCTACACCTTC,CASSPQGGYGYTF
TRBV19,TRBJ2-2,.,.,TGTGCCAGTAGCAGAGGACAGACCGGGGAGCTGTTTTTT,CASSRGQTGELFF
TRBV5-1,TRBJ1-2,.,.,TGCGCCAGCAGCTTGGAGGCCTCAGCTAACTATGGCTACACCTTC,CASSLEASANYGYTF
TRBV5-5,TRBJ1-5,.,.,TGTGCCAGCAGCTTGTGGGGGGAAGGCAATCAGCCCCAGCATTTT,CASSLWGEGNQPQHF